Below, 5 T cell receptor beta chains from the same sample are listed, as sequenced in a study of shared clonotypes between healthy human individuals. Repertoires were generated with immunoSEQ multiplex PCR, while TCRdb's copy carries only in-frame clones and drops some. The data hold some 2,000,000 clones, with about 95% observed a single time. The naive CD8 population came from CD45RO-negative cells selected for CCR7, without terminally differentiated effector memory CD45RA+ cells. Input material: naive CD8+ T cells sorted from blood. These receptors were obtained from a man aged 18 to 30 in good health.

This clone was seen only once. The missing conserved phenylalanine or tryptophan at the end of this CDR3 makes a read error likely. The chain carries TRBV11-2 and TRBJ1-2; D gene unclear. Trimming took off 7 bases at V and 5 bases at J, with 11 bases between the two ends. Germline CDR1 reads SGHAT; CDR2 reads FQNNGV. This CDR3 has 12 residues. In DNA form, the CDR3 reads TGTGCCAGCACCTCCGGAGAGTATGGCTACACCCTC. It encodes CASTSGEYGYTL.

J is TRBJ2-1 and V is TRBV4-2; 10 bases are shared with TRBD1. Germline assignment: CDR1 LGHNA and CDR2 YNFKEQ. The CDR3 sequence is 16 residues long. V shed 0 bases, J shed 9 bases, and the junction held 8 bases outside the gene matches. The CDR3 coding sequence is TGTGCCAGCAGCCAAGATCGGGGACAGGGGTTGGCTGAGCAGTTCTTC. Translation gives CASSQDRGQGLAEQFF.

The chain couples TRBV30 to TRBJ1-5; weak D call: TRBD1 (5 bases). The germline gives CDR1 GTSNPN, CDR2 SVGIG (reference sequence). There are 14 residues in the CDR3. Trimming left V 1 base short and J 4 bases short, with 11 bases between. The CDR3 sequence is CAWSAGGGNQPQHF. CDR3 DNA sequence: TGTGCCTGGAGTGCGGGGGGAGGGAATCAGCCCCAGCATTTT.

The chain is built from TRBV6-5 and TRBJ2-1; 11 bases match TRBD2. V gave up 6 bases and J gave up 8 bases; unmatched junction bases: 6. CDR1 is MNHEY and CDR2 is SVGAGI in the germline V gene. The CDR3 is 14 residues long. This CDR3 reads CASRIAGGWDEQFF. The CDR3 DNA is TGTGCCAGCAGGATAGCGGGAGGGTGGGATGAGCAGTTCTTC.

This clone is a singleton in its sample. V is TRBV5-6 and J is TRBJ1-4; possible D gene TRBD1, 5 bases. CDR3 length: 13 residues. V was clipped by 6 bases and J by 8 bases, with 14 bases between them. The germline CDR1 and CDR2 sequences are SGHDT and YYEEEE. The CDR3 protein is CASTSGYREKLFF. CDR3 DNA sequence: TGTGCCAGCACCTCGGGGTACAGGGAAAAACTGTTTTTT.